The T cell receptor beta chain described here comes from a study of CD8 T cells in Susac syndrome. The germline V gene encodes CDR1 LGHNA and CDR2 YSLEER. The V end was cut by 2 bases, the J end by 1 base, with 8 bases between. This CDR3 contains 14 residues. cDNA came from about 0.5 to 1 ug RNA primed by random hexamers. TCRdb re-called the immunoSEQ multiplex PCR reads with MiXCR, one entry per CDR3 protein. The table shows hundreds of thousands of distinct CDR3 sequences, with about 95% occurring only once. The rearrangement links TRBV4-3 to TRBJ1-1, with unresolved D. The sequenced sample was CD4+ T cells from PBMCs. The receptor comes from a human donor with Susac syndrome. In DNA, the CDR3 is TGCGCCAGCAGCCAAAGCCGGCAGAACACTGAAGCTTTCTTT. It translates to CASSQSRQNTEAFF.